Below, 19 T cell receptor beta chains from the same sample are listed, as sequenced in a study of cytotoxic CD8 clonotypes in ibrutinib-treated CLL. Libraries were prepared by immunoSEQ multiplex PCR; TCRdb keeps only in-frame clonotypes and omits some of them. Of 40,000 to 50,000 clones listed, around 52% were seen once; the top ten hold around 30%. This specimen consisted of PBMCs, obtained after 24 months of ibrutinib treatment. The receptors originated from a human donor with chronic lymphocytic leukemia.

This clone was found once. J is TRBJ1-2 and V is TRBV7-9; D remains unclear. The CDR3 extends over 14 amino acids. Germline-derived CDR1 and CDR2 are SEHNR and FQNEAQ (reference sequence). Trimming removed 1 base at V and 2 bases at J, with 8 bases between. The CDR3 DNA follows: TGTGCCAGCAGCTTAGAGGCAGGCAACTATGGCTACACCTTC. Its protein product is CASSLEAGNYGYTF.

This clone was recorded once. The V gene is TRBV2, the J gene TRBJ2-7; tentative D call: TRBD1 (5 bases). Germline V gene data show CDR1 as SNHLY and CDR2 as FYNNEI. The CDR3 is 12 amino acids. V was trimmed by 6 bases and J by 2 bases, leaving 8 bases between them. The CDR3 nucleotides read TGTGCCAGCAGGGCAGGGCCCTACGAGCAGTACTTC. Translation gives CASRAGPYEQYF.

The V and J genes are TRBV18 and TRBJ1-4; a weak D match, TRBD1 (5 bases). This CDR3 has 15 amino acids. The germline V gene has CDR1 KGHSH and CDR2 LQKENI. V lost 3 bases and J lost 5, with 13 bases in between. The CDR3 protein is CASSPEGFQNEKLFF. Written as DNA, the CDR3 is TGTGCCAGCTCACCGGAGGGGTTCCAAAATGAAAAACTGTTTTTT.

The chain is built from TRBV27 and TRBJ2-1; 13 bases agree with TRBD2. The V gene end was trimmed by 5 bases and the J gene end by 3 bases; junction bases not matched to a gene: 4. Germline-derived CDR1 and CDR2 are MNHEY and SMNVEV (reference sequence). The CDR3 consists of 16 residues. In DNA form, the CDR3 reads TGTGCCAGCAGTCCCTGGACTAGCGGGGGCTACAATGAGCAGTTCTTC. Translation gives CASSPWTSGGYNEQFF.

V and J are TRBV11-2 and TRBJ2-5; 8 bases fit TRBD2. Germline values: CDR1 SGHAT, CDR2 FQNNGV. Germline trimming cut 8 bases from V and 0 bases from J; bases unmatched to any gene: 8. The CDR3 has 15 residues. The CDR3 region has the DNA TGTGCCAGCTCGGGGGGGCAAGGGTACCAAGAGACCCAGTACTTC. This encodes CASSGGQGYQETQYF.

This clone was recorded many times. The J gene is TRBJ2-7, the V gene TRBV7-9; tentatively, D is TRBD2 (6 bases). The germline V and J ends were trimmed by 4 bases and 11 bases, with 12 bases remaining between them. CDR1 and CDR2 from the germline V gene are SEHNR and FQNEAQ (reference sequence). The CDR3 contains 11 residues. The CDR3: CASSSGTREYF. The DNA for the CDR3 is TGTGCCAGCAGCTCCGGGACTCGGGAGTACTTC.

The chain carries TRBV19 and TRBJ1-6; no firm D call. V lost 5 bases to trimming and J lost 2 bases, with 1 base between them. The germline CDR1 and CDR2 sequences are LNHDA and SQIVND (reference sequence). This CDR3 contains 12 residues. CDR3 in DNA: TGTGCCAGTAGTGCCTATAATTCACCCCTCCACTTT. Translating it yields CASSAYNSPLHF.

Details on this clone: Germline and junction disagree at one end, which may indicate a read error. The J gene is TRBJ1-1, the V gene TRBV11-3, with a tentative D call TRBD1 (5 bases). Looked up from germline, CDR1 is SGHNT and CDR2 is YENEEA. The CDR3 totals 15 residues. CDR3 loop: CASSLDSGVNSEAFF. The CDR3 DNA sequence: TGTGCCAGCAGCTTAGATTCGGGGGTGAACTCTGAAGCTTTCTTT.

In its sample, this clone was seen a few times. The genes are TRBV13 and TRBJ1-3; D call uncertain. Trimming took 2 bases from V and 0 from J, leaving 5 bases between them. The CDR3 is 14 residues long. The germline gives CDR1 PRHDT, CDR2 FYEKMQ (reference sequence). In nucleotides, the CDR3 is TGTGCCAGCAGCTTACGATCCTCTGGAAACACCATATATTTT. It specifies CASSLRSSGNTIYF.

This clone was seen ten or more times. The V gene is TRBV12-5, the J gene TRBJ1-3; TRBD1 might be the D (6 bases). The CDR3 sequence is 15 residues long. The germline V gene has CDR1 LGHNT and CDR2 FRNRAP. The V gene lost 3 bases and the J gene lost 4 bases, with 13 bases spanning the gap. CDR3 in DNA: TGTGCTAGTGGTTTCCAGGGGCCGGGAGGAAACACCATATATTTT. It encodes CASGFQGPGGNTIYF.

The chain uses TRBV6-5 and TRBJ1-4; tentatively, D is TRBD1 (6 bases). Per germline, CDR1 MNHEY and CDR2 SVGAGI. This CDR3 contains 14 residues. The V end was cut by 5 bases, the J end by 8 bases, with 15 bases between. The CDR3 spells CASSTRTVGEKLFF. In DNA, the CDR3 is TGTGCCAGCAGTACCCGGACAGTAGGGGAAAAACTGTTTTTT.

The chain recombines TRBV15 with TRBJ2-2, with D hard to call. The V end lost 0 bases, the J end lost 0 bases, and 5 bases lay between the germline ends. The length of the CDR3 is 15 residues. Germline-derived CDR1 and CDR2 are LNHNV and YYDKDF (reference sequence). The CDR3 region has the DNA TGTGCCACCAGCAGAGACGGAACGAACACCGGGGAGCTGTTTTTT. As protein: CATSRDGTNTGELFF.

V gene TRBV5-6 combines with J gene TRBJ2-7, with 9 bases matching TRBD1. This CDR3 region has 15 residues. Trimming at V came to 4 bases and at J to 1 base, leaving 6 bases not matched to a gene. The V gene's germline CDR1 is SGHDT and CDR2 YYEEEE. The CDR3 reads CASSDSGTGSYEQYF. The CDR3 DNA sequence: TGTGCCAGCAGCGACTCCGGGACAGGGTCCTACGAGCAGTACTTC.

The chain recombines TRBV5-4 with TRBJ2-5, with D possibly matching TRBD2 (7 bases). Germline CDR1 and CDR2: SGHNT and YYREEE (reference sequence). There are 14 residues in the CDR3. The germline V and J ends were trimmed by 6 bases and 5 bases, with 17 bases remaining between them. The CDR3 coding sequence is TGTGCCAGCAAACCAGGGGAGGGAGGGGAGACCCAGTACTTC. This gives the protein CASKPGEGGETQYF.

V is TRBV6-5 and J is TRBJ2-3; no firm D call. Germline lookup yields CDR1 MNHEY and CDR2 SVGAGI. V was trimmed by 7 bases and J by 6 bases, leaving 17 bases between them. The CDR3 is 14 amino acids. The CDR3 sequence: CASTDDPLSDTQYF. CDR3 DNA sequence: TGTGCCAGCACCGACGACCCGCTAAGCGATACGCAGTATTTT.

The V and J genes are TRBV2 and TRBJ1-6, with D tentatively TRBD1 (5 bases). The length of the CDR3 is 14 residues. The V gene's germline CDR1 is SNHLY and CDR2 FYNNEI. V dropped 5 bases and J dropped 13 bases, with 18 bases sitting between them. The CDR3 loop reads CASSPQGGGIPLHF. The CDR3 DNA reads as TGTGCCAGCAGTCCGCAGGGTGGGGGAATTCCCCTCCACTTT.

The rearrangement joins TRBV7-8 to TRBJ2-7, with D perhaps TRBD1 or TRBD2 (5 bases each). The CDR3 consists of 15 residues. V lost 5 bases and J 6 bases, leaving 20 bases between the germline ends. The germline gives CDR1 SGHVS, CDR2 FQNEAQ. CDR3 loop: CASSRDSGRAGEQYF. In DNA, the CDR3 is TGTGCCAGCAGCCGCGACAGTGGTCGGGCGGGCGAGCAGTACTTC. Full variable domain (outside the CDR3, taken from reference TRBV7-8 and TRBJ2-7): GAGVSQSPRYKVAKRGQDVALRCDPISGHVSLFWYQQALGQGPEFLTYFQNEAQLDKSGLPSDRFFAERPEGSVSTLKIQRTQQEDSAVYLCASSRDSGRAGEQYFGPGTRLTVT.

V usage is TRBV5-6 and J usage is TRBJ1-2, with 10 nucleotides matching TRBD1. The CDR3 length is 14 residues. Per germline, CDR1 SGHDT and CDR2 YYEEEE. Trimming cost V 4 bases and J 4 bases; bases outside gene matches: 4. Written as DNA, the CDR3 is TGTGCCAGCAGCACCCGGGACAGGGGCTATGGCTACACCTTC. It is translated as CASSTRDRGYGYTF.

V is TRBV4-2 and J is TRBJ2-3, with a weak D call TRBD2 (6 bases). CDR1 and CDR2 from the germline V gene are LGHNA and YNFKEQ. This CDR3 has 14 residues. V dropped 1 base and J dropped 4 bases, with 9 bases sitting between them. The CDR3 loop reads CASSQAPSADTQYF. In DNA, the CDR3 is TGTGCCAGCAGCCAAGCCCCTAGCGCAGATACGCAGTATTTT.